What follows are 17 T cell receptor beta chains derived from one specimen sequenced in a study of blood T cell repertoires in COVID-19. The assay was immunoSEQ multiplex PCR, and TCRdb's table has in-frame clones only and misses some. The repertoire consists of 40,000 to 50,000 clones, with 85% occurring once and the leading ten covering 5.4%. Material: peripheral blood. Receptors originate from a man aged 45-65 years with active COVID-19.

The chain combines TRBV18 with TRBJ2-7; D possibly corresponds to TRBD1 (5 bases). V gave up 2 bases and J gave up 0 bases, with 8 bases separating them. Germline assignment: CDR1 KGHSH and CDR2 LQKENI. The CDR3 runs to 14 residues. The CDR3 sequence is CASSPEQVSYEQYF. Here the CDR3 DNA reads TGTGCCAGCTCACCAGAACAGGTCTCCTACGAGCAGTACTTC.

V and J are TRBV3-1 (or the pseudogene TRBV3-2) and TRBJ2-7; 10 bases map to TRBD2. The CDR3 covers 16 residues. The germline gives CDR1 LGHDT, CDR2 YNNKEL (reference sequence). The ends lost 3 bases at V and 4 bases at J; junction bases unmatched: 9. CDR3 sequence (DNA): TGTGCCAGCAGCCACCACCCTAGCGGGAGAAGGTACGAGCAGTACTTC. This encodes CASSHHPSGRRYEQYF.

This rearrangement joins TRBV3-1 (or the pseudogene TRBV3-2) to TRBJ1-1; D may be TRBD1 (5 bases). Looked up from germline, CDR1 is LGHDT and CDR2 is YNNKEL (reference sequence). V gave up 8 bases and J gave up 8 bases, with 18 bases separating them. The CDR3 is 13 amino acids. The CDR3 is CASRNGGGSEAFF. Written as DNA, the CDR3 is TGTGCCAGCCGGAACGGGGGGGGGTCCGAAGCTTTCTTT.

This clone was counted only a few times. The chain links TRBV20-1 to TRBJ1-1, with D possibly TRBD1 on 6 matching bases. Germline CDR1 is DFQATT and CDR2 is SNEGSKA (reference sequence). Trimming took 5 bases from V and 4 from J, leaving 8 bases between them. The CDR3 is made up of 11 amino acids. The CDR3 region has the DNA TGCAGTGCTGCAGGGGCCACTGAAGCTTTCTTT. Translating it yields CSAAGATEAFF.

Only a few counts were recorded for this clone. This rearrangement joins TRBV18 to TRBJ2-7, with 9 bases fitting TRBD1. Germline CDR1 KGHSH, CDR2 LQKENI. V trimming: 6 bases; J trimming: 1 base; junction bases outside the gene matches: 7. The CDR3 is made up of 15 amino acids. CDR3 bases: TGTGCCAGCTCCCACGGACAGGGGCAATCCTACGAGCAGTACTTC. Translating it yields CASSHGQGQSYEQYF.

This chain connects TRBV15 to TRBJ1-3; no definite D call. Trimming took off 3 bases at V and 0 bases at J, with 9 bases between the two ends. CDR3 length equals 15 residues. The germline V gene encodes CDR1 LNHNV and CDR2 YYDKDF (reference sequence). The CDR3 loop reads CATSRKSSSGNTIYF. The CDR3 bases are TGTGCCACCAGCAGGAAGTCCAGCTCTGGAAACACCATATATTTT.

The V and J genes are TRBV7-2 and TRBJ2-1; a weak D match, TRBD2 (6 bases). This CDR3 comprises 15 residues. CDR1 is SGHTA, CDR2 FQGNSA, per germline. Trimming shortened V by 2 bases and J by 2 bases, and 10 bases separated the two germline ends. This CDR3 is CASSLTGEAYNEQFF. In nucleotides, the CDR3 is TGTGCCAGCAGCTTAACCGGGGAGGCCTACAATGAGCAGTTCTTC.

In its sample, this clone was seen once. CDR3 sequence reads: CASSLEDRIEDQYF. The CDR3 DNA reads TGTGCCAGCAGCTTAGAGGACAGGATAGAAGACCAGTACTTC. The chain joins TRBV13 to TRBJ2-7; 7 bases line up with TRBD1. V lost 1 base to trimming and J lost 10 bases; unmatched junction nucleotides: 10. CDR1 is PRHDT, CDR2 FYEKMQ, per germline (reference sequence). The CDR3 length is 14 residues.

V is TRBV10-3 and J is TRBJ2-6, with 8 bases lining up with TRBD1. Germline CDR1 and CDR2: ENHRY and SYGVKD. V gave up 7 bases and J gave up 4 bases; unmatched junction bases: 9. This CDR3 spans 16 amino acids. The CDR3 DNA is TGTGCCATCAAGAGACAGGGGACCTCCGGGGCCAACGTCCTGACTTTC. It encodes CAIKRQGTSGANVLTF.

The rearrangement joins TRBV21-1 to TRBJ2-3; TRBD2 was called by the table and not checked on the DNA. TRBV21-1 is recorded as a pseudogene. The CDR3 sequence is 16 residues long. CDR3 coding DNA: TGTGCCAGCAGCGATAGCCTAGCGGGGGGTGCAGATACGCAGTATTTT. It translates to CASSDSLAGGADTQYF.

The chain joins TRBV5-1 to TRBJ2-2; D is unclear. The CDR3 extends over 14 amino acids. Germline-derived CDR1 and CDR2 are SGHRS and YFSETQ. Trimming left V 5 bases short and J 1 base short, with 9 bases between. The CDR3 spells CASSWSGNTGELFF. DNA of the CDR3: TGCGCCAGCAGTTGGTCAGGGAACACCGGGGAGCTGTTTTTT. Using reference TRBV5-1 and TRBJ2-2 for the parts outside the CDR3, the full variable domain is KAGVTQTPRYLIKTRGQQVTLSCSPISGHRSVSWYQQTPGQGLQFLFEYFSETQRNKGNFPGRFSGRQFSNSRSEMNVSTLELGDSALYLCASSWSGNTGELFFGEGSRLTVL.

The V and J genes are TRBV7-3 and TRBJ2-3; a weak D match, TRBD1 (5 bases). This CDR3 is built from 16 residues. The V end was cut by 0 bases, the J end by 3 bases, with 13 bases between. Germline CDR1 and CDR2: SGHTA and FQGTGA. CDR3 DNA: TGTGCCAGCAGCTTAACAGGGGTAACAAAGACAGATACGCAGTATTTT. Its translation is CASSLTGVTKTDTQYF.

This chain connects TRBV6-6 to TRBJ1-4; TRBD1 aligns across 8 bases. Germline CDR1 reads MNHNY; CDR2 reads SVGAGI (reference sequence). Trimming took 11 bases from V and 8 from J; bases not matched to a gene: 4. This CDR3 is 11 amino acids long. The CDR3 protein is CAARTGEKLFF. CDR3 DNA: TGTGCCGCCAGGACAGGGGAAAAACTGTTTTTT.

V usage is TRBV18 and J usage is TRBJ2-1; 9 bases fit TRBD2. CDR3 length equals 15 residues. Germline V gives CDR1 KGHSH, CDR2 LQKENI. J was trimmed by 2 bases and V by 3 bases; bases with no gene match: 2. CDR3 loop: CASSPRTSAYNEQFF. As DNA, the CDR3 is TGTGCCAGCTCACCTAGGACTAGCGCCTACAATGAGCAGTTCTTC.

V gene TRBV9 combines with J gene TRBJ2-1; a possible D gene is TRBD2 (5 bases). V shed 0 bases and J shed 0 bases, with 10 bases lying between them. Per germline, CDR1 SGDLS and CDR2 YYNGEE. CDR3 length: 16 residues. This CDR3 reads CASSVGGSSSYNEQFF. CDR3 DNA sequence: TGTGCCAGCAGCGTAGGAGGGTCGAGCTCCTACAATGAGCAGTTCTTC.

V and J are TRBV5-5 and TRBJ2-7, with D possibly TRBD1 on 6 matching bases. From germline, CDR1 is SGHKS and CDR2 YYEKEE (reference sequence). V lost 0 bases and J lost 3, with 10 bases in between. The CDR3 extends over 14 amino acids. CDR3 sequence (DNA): TGTGCCAGCAGCTTGGAGTACAGGGTCTACGAGCAGTACTTC. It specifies CASSLEYRVYEQYF. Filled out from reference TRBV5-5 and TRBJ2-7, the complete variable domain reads DAGVTQSPTHLIKTRGQQVTLRCSPISGHKSVSWYQQVLGQGPQFIFQYYEKEERGRGNFPDRFSARQFPNYSSELNVNALLLGDSALYLCASSLEYRVYEQYFGPGTRLTVT.

As DNA, the CDR3 is TGTGCCAGCAGTTTATCGGTGGGCCTCGCAAACACAGATACGCAGTATTTT. Translated, it gives CASSLSVGLANTDTQYF. The chain has TRBV28 and TRBJ2-3; D gene unclear. CDR3 size: 17 residues. Trimming shortened V by 1 base and J by 2 bases, and 16 bases separated the two germline ends. Germline values: CDR1 MDHEN, CDR2 SYDVKM.